This record looks at one TCR beta chain sequence and its context. The CDR3 runs 16 residues. In germline, CDR1 is LGHDT, CDR2 YNNKEL (reference sequence). V lost 3 bases to trimming and J lost 2 bases; unmatched junction nucleotides: 5. Participant reports of clinical history set cohort assignment. The data belong to a study of blood T cell repertoires in COVID-19. In the authors' workflow: Amplification from reference gene primers served as the basis for estimated nucleated cell counts. TCRdb keeps only in-frame clones here, not all; method: immunoSEQ multiplex PCR. The D gene and trimming were derived from the DNA, and the V and J assignments and clone size from that table. This repertoire shows approximately 200,000 clones, about 85% found once; its top ten account for around a sixth.

Specimen: PBMCs or T cells enriched from blood (not recorded which). The chain carries TRBV3-1 (or the pseudogene TRBV3-2) and TRBJ1-2, with 11 bases lining up with TRBD1. The receptor comes from a man aged 40-55 years who had recovered from COVID-19. The CDR3 bases are TGTGCCAGCAGCCAGGGGACAGGGGGTTCGAACTATGGCTACACCTTC. Protein product: CASSQGTGGSNYGYTF.